This TCR beta chain was recorded in a study of T-cell reconstitution after alpha-beta-depleted transplantation in children. Researchers prepared the TCRbeta library using unique molecular identifiers, the study reports. TCRdb re-analysed the PCR reads in MiXCR, keeping a single row per CDR3 protein. The repertoire holds about 510,000 distinct CDR3 sequences, with about an eighth as singletons. General study points: Expanded graft clones numbering several hundred reportedly gave rise to alpha-beta T cells about two months after transplant.

Details on this clonotype: Its antigen is not identified.

Material: PBMCs, mostly from graft donor cells, obtained 180 days after TCRalphabeta/CD19-depleted stem cell transplant. The sequence derives from a female patient aged 2 to 10 who had a stem cell transplant for aplastic anemia, so the T cells may come from the graft donor.

The chain's CDR3 is CSARGTETYEQYF. The CDR3 DNA is TGCAGTGCTCGAGGGACAGAAACCTACGAGCAGTACTTC. The rearrangement joins TRBV20-1 to TRBJ2-7; 7 bases map to TRBD1. With V trimmed by 5 bases and J by 2 bases, 6 bases remained unmatched. This CDR3 is 13 amino acids long. Germline V lookup: CDR1 DFQATT, CDR2 SNEGSKA (reference sequence).